The source of this T cell receptor (beta chain) is a study of blood T cell repertoires in COVID-19. Study-level background: T cells, B-cell-depleted T cells, or PBMCs provided the cDNA or gDNA that served as material.

Participants were aged roughly 18 to 89 years, lived in around 22 US areas, and enrolled virtually. Participant-given clinical history determined each cohort assignment. Up to 2 weeks before entering the study, exposed participants had met a COVID-19 case. The ends were cut back, 0 bases at V and 6 bases at J, with 18 bases in the middle. Germline assignment: CDR1 SGHTA and CDR2 FQGNSA. The CDR3 consists of 16 residues. Here immunoSEQ multiplex PCR was the method, and the copy in TCRdb shows in-frame clones only, minus some. The sample has roughly 180,000 clones, 60% to 80% seen once. The V gene is TRBV7-2, the J gene TRBJ2-7, with D possibly being TRBD1 (7 bases). This receptor was identified in a man in his sixties who had been exposed to COVID-19. Material: PBMCs or T cells enriched from blood (not recorded which). This chain's CDR3 is CASSLALAGRGAEQYF. The CDR3 DNA is TGTGCCAGCAGCTTAGCGCTGGCGGGCAGGGGGGCCGAGCAGTACTTC.